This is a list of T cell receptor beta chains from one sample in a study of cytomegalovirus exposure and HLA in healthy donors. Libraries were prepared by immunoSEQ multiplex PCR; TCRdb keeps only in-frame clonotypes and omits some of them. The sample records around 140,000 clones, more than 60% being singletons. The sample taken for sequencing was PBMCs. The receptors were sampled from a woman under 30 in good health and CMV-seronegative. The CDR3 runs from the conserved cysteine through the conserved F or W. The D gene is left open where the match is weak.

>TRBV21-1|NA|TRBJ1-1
TGTGCCAGCAGCGACACGCTGAAACTCGTACAGGGCCCGAACACTGAAGCTTTCTTT
CASSDTLKLVQGPNTEAFF
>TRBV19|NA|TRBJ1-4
TGTGCCAGTAGTGGCCGGGAGGAGGGTGAAAAACTGTTTTTT
CASSGREEGEKLFF
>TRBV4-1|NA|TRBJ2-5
TGCGCCAGCAGCCAGCCCATTCAGGGGCCCCGAGAGACCCAGTACTTC
CASSQPIQGPRETQYF
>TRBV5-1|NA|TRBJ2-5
TGCGCCAGCAGCCGTTTACAGGACCAAGAGACCCAGTACTTC
CASSRLQDQETQYF
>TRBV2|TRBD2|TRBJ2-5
TGTGCCAGCAGTCCTCTAGCGGGAGGGCAAGAGACCCAGTACTTC
CASSPLAGGQETQYF
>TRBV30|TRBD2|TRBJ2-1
TGTGCCTGGGAAGAGGGACTAGCGGCCTACAATGAGCAGTTCTTC
CAWEEGLAAYNEQFF
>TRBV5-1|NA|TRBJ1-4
TGCGCCAGCAGTACGGGAGCAACTAATGAAAAACTGTTTTTT
CASSTGATNEKLFF
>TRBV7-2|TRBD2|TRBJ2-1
TGTGCCAGCAGAAAGGTAGGAGGGACTAGAGTATCCAATGAGCAGTTCTTC
CASRKVGGTRVSNEQFF
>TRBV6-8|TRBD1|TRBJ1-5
TGTGCCAGCAGTACTCTGCAGAGGCAGGGGGATCAGCCCCAGCATTTT
CASSTLQRQGDQPQHF
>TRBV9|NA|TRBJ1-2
TGTGCCAGCAGTCGAGGGGGGGGAGCTAACTATGGCTACACCTTC
CASSRGGGANYGYTF
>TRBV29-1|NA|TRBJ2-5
TGCAGCACCGAGGAGGGGTTGGGGGAGACCCAGTACTTC
CSTEEGLGETQYF